Below, 14 T cell receptor beta chains from the same sample are listed, as sequenced in a study of blood T cell repertoires in COVID-19. Here immunoSEQ multiplex PCR was the method, and the copy in TCRdb shows in-frame clones only, minus some. The repertoire holds over 150,000 clones, with 70% to 90% as singletons. Sequencing was done on a sample of peripheral blood. These receptor sequences come from a man aged 45 to 65 who had recovered from COVID-19.

The CDR3, as DNA: TGTGCCAGCAGCTCTACGACAGGGGAGGGGGAAAAACTGTTTTTT. This encodes CASSSTTGEGEKLFF. The chain joins TRBV11-2 to TRBJ1-4, with TRBD1 matching over 8 bases. The CDR3 sequence is 15 residues long. The trim removed 4 bases at V and 8 bases at J, leaving 9 bases unmatched. Germline lookup yields CDR1 SGHAT and CDR2 FQNNGV.

The chain recombines TRBV19 with TRBJ2-2; D is possibly TRBD2 (7 bases). CDR1 LNHDA and CDR2 SQIVND come from the germline V gene (reference sequence). The CDR3 spans 15 residues. V was trimmed by 4 bases and J by 1 base, leaving 10 bases between them. CDR3 coding DNA: TGTGCCAGTAGTAGCGGGGGCAGGAACACCGGGGAGCTGTTTTTT. Protein sequence: CASSSGGRNTGELFF.

This sequence joins TRBV5-1 and TRBJ2-7; TRBD2 aligns across 16 bases. Losses at the gene ends were 4 bases for V and 6 bases for J; bases not matched to a gene: 10. CDR3 size: 17 residues. Germline CDR1 SGHRS, CDR2 YFSETQ. DNA for the CDR3: TGCGCCAGCAGCACGGGACTAGCGGGAGGGCCGGTTCGCGAGCAGTACTTC. Its translation is CASSTGLAGGPVREQYF. Combining the CDR3 with reference TRBV5-1 and TRBJ2-7 gives the whole variable domain KAGVTQTPRYLIKTRGQQVTLSCSPISGHRSVSWYQQTPGQGLQFLFEYFSETQRNKGNFPGRFSGRQFSNSRSEMNVSTLELGDSALYLCASSTGLAGGPVREQYFGPGTRLTVT.

The chain recombines TRBV9 with TRBJ2-3; 15 bases agree with TRBD2. Per germline, CDR1 SGDLS and CDR2 YYNGEE. V gave up 4 bases and J gave up 4 bases; unmatched junction bases: 13. This CDR3 comprises 19 residues. CDR3 nucleotides: TGTGCCAGCAGCTCAACCGGGACTAGCGGGAGGTCCTCTGCAGATACGCAGTATTTT. Amino acid sequence: CASSSTGTSGRSSADTQYF.

This chain joins TRBV7-2 and TRBJ1-3; D not resolved. Germline CDR1 SGHTA, CDR2 FQGNSA. V lost 6 bases to trimming and J lost 4 bases, with 7 bases between them. The CDR3 totals 12 residues. CDR3 nucleotides: TGTGCCAGCAGGGGAGGAGGAAACACCATATATTTT. As protein: CASRGGGNTIYF.

This clone was detected only a few times. The V and J genes are TRBV29-1 and TRBJ1-5; 10 positions match TRBD1. V lost 4 bases and J lost 6; bases outside the gene matches: 6. Germline V lookup: CDR1 SQVTM, CDR2 ANQGSEA. CDR3 size: 14 residues. The CDR3 DNA reads TGCAGCGTTGGTGGGGGACAGGGGACTCAGCCCCAGCATTTT. This encodes CSVGGGQGTQPQHF.

With regard to this clone: Distinct nucleotide sequences in the sample also encode this CDR3. The CDR3: CASSLGLATDTQYF. DNA of the CDR3: TGTGCCAGCAGCTTAGGACTAGCCACAGATACGCAGTATTTT. The chain has TRBV7-2 and TRBJ2-3, with 7 bases aligning to TRBD2. The germline CDR1 and CDR2 sequences are SGHTA and FQGNSA. Losses at the gene ends were 1 base for V and 2 bases for J; bases not matched to a gene: 0. The CDR3 spans 14 residues.

This chain joins TRBV5-1 and TRBJ2-7; 8 nucleotides agree with TRBD1. The CDR3 runs to 14 residues. Germline CDR1 and CDR2: SGHRS and YFSETQ. V trimming: 4 bases; J trimming: 3 bases; junction bases outside the gene matches: 6. CDR3 DNA sequence: TGCGCCAGCAGCCGCGACAGGGGTGACTACGAGCAGTACTTC. Residues: CASSRDRGDYEQYF.

This chain connects TRBV3-1 (or the pseudogene TRBV3-2) to TRBJ2-3; weak D call: TRBD1 (5 bases). Between the trimmed V and J ends, which lost 0 bases and 2 bases, there was a span of 12 bases. This CDR3 contains 16 residues. Germline CDR1 is LGHDT and CDR2 is YNNKEL (reference sequence). The CDR3 DNA reads as TGTGCCAGCAGCCAAGACGGCACAGGTACCACAGATACGCAGTATTTT. It yields the protein CASSQDGTGTTDTQYF.

J is TRBJ2-3 and V is TRBV2, with D possibly being TRBD1 (6 bases). Deletions cut 8 bases from V and 3 bases from J, with 12 bases between. CDR3 length equals 13 residues. The germline gives CDR1 SNHLY, CDR2 FYNNEI. CDR3: CASRAGETDTQYF. The CDR3 DNA reads TGTGCCAGCCGGGCAGGGGAAACAGATACGCAGTATTTT.

The chain links TRBV11-2 to TRBJ2-1; TRBD2 matches at 8 bases. V lost 3 bases to trimming and J lost 5 bases; unmatched junction nucleotides: 3. The germline gives CDR1 SGHAT, CDR2 FQNNGV. This CDR3 comprises 14 residues. CDR3 sequence reads: CASSFGTRNNEQFF. The DNA of the CDR3 is TGTGCCAGCAGCTTCGGGACTAGGAACAATGAGCAGTTCTTC.

The chain recombines TRBV2 with TRBJ2-7, with 10 bases matching TRBD2. The length of the CDR3 is 14 residues. Germline CDR1 reads SNHLY; CDR2 reads FYNNEI. Trimming at V came to 6 bases and at J to 3 bases, leaving 5 bases not matched to a gene. CDR3 protein: CASRRTSGGYEQYF. DNA of the CDR3: TGTGCCAGCAGGCGGACTAGCGGAGGCTACGAGCAGTACTTC.

The chain has TRBV6-5 and TRBJ2-7; perhaps TRBD1 as D (5 bases). Deletions cut 6 bases from V and 6 bases from J, with 9 bases between. This CDR3 has 11 amino acids. Germline V lookup: CDR1 MNHEY, CDR2 SVGAGI. Here the CDR3 DNA reads TGTGCCAGCAGCCCAGGGTCCGAGCAGTACTTC. Translation gives CASSPGSEQYF.

CDR3 sequence reads: CASSPQPTSSYEQYF. The CDR3 nucleotides read TGTGCCAGCAGCCCACAGCCGACAAGCTCCTACGAGCAGTACTTC. The chain links TRBV5-6 to TRBJ2-7, with D uncertain. The V end lost 4 bases, the J end lost 0 bases, and 14 bases lay between the germline ends. This CDR3 comprises 15 residues. Germline V gene lookup returns CDR1 SGHDT and CDR2 YYEEEE.